This TCR beta chain was obtained from a study of PD-1 blockade in classical Hodgkin lymphoma. Study results and caveats: Complete responders entered with baseline diversity on par with newly diagnosed patients, the results showed.

A remark on this clone: Its antigen is currently unknown.

The CDR3 totals 17 residues. V gave up 1 base and J gave up 6 bases, with 19 bases separating them. The germline CDR1 and CDR2 sequences are SGHKS and YYEKEE (reference sequence). As for time point: cycle 4 day 1 (C4D1), after less than 7 weeks of nivolumab. Relapses following autologous stem cell transplantation were seen in all patients, with brentuximab vedotin exposure varying. CD4+ T cells were purified from thawed PBMCs by magnetic negative selection. Using immunoSEQ multiplex PCR, the repertoire was profiled, and TCRdb retains in-frame clones only, with some absent. The sample yields about 30,000 clones, around 83% seen once.

The receptor comes from a human donor with classical Hodgkin lymphoma. The sample was CD4+ T cells from blood, taken before the fourth cycle of nivolumab. The chain is built from TRBV5-5 and TRBJ2-2; D not resolved. This chain's CDR3 is CASSLRASGVNPGELFF. The CDR3 bases are TGTGCCAGCAGCTTGAGGGCTAGTGGGGTAAACCCCGGGGAGCTGTTTTTT.